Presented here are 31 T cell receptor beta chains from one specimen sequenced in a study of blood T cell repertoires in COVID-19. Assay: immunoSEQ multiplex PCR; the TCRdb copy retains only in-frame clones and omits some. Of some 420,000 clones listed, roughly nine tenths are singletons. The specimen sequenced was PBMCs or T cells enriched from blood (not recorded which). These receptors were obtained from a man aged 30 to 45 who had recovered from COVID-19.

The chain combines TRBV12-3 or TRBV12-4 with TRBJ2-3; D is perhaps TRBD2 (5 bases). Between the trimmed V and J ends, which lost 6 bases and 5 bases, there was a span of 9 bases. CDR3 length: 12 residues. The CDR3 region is CASSPGIDTQYF. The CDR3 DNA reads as TGTGCCAGCAGCCCGGGGATAGATACGCAGTATTTT.

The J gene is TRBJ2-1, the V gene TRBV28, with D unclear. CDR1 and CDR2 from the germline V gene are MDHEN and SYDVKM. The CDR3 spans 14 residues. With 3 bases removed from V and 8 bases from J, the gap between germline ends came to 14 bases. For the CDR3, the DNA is TGTGCCAGCAGTTTTGGGCTTATCGGTGATGAGCAGTTCTTC. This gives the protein CASSFGLIGDEQFF.

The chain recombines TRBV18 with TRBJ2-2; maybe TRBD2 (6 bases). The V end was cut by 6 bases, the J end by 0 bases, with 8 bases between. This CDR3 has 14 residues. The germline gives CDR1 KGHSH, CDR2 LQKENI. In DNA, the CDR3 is TGTGCCAGCTCGGGGACTCCGAACACCGGGGAGCTGTTTTTT. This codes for CASSGTPNTGELFF.

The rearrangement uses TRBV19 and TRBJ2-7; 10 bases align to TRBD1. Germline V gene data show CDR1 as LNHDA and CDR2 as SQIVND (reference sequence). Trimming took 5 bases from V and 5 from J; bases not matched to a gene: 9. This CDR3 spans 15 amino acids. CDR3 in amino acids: CASSSPGQGIHEQYF. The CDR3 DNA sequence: TGTGCCAGTAGTTCGCCGGGACAGGGGATCCACGAGCAGTACTTC. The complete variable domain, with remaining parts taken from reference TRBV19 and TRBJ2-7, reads DGGITQSPKYLFRKEGQNVTLSCEQNLNHDAMYWYRQDPGQGLRLIYYSQIVNDFQKGDIAEGYSVSREKKESFPLTVTSAQKNPTAFYLCASSSPGQGIHEQYFGPGTRLTVT.

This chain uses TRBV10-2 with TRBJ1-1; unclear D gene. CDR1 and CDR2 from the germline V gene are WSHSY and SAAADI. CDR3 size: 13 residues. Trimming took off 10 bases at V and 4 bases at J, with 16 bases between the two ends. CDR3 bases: TGCGCCACACGGGTCCCGGGGAGCACTGAAGCTTTCTTT. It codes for CATRVPGSTEAFF.

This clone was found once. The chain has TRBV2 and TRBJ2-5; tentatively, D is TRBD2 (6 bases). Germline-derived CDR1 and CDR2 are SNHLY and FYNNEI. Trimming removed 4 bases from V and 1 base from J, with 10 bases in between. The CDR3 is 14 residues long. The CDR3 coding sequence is TGTGCCAGCAGTGTTTTCGGGAGCCAAGAGACCCAGTACTTC. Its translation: CASSVFGSQETQYF.

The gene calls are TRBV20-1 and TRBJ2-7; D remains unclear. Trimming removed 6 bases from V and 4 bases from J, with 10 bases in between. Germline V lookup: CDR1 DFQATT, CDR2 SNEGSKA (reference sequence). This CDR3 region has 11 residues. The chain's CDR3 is CSASGLYEQYF. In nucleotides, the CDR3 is TGCAGTGCGTCGGGTCTATACGAGCAGTACTTC.

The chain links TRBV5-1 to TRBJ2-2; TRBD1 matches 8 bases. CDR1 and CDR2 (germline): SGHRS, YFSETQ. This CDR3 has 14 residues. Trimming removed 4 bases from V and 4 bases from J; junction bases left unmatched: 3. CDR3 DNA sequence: TGCGCCAGCAGCCTGGACAGGGTCACCGGGGAGCTGTTTTTT. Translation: CASSLDRVTGELFF.

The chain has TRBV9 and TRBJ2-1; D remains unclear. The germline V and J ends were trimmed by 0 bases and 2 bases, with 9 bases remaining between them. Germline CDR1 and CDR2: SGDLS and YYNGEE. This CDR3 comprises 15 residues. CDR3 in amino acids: CASSVASSPYNEQFF. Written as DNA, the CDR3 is TGTGCCAGCAGCGTAGCAAGTAGCCCCTACAATGAGCAGTTCTTC.

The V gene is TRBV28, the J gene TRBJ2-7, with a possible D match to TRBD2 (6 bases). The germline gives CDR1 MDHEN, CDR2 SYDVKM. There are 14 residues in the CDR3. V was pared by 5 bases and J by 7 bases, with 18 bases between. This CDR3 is CASSKGLGDREQYF. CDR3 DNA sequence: TGTGCCAGCAGTAAGGGACTGGGCGATCGGGAGCAGTACTTC.

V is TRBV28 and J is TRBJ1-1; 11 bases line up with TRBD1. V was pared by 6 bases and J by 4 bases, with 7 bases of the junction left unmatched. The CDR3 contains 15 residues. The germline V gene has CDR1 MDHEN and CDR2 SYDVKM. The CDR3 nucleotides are TGTGCCAGCAGGATGGGGACAGGGGGAACCACTGAAGCTTTCTTT. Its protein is CASRMGTGGTTEAFF.

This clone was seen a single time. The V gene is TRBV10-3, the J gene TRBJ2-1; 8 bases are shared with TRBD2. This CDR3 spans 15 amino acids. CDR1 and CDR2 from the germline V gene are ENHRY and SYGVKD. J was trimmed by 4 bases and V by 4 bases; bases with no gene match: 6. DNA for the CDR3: TGTGCCATCAGTGGTGGGAGCGGGAGTTACAATGAGCAGTTCTTC. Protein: CAISGGSGSYNEQFF.

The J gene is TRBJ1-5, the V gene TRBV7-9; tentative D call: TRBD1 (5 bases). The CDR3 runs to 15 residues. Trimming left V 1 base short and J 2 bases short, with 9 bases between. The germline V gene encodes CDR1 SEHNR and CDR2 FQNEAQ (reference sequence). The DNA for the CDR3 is TGTGCCAGCAGCTTAGGGGGAGGGGGCAATCAGCCCCAGCATTTT. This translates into CASSLGGGGNQPQHF. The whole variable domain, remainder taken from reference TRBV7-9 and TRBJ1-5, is DTGVSQNPRHKITKRGQNVTFRCDPISEHNRLYWYRQTLGQGPEFLTYFQNEAQLEKSRLLSDRFSAERPKGSFSTLEIQRTEQGDSAMYLCASSLGGGGNQPQHFGDGTRLSIL.

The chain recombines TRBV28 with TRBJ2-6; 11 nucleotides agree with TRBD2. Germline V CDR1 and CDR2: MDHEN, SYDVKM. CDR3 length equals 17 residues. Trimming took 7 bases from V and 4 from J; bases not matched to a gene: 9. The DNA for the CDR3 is TGTGCCAGCACCCCGGTAGCGGGAGGGAACGGGGCCAACGTCCTGACTTTC. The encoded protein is CASTPVAGGNGANVLTF.

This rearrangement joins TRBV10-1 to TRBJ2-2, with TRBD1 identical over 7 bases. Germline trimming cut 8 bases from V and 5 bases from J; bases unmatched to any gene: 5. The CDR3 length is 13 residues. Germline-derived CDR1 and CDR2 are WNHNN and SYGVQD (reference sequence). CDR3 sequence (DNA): TGCGCCAGCTCGAGACAGGGTACCGGGGAGCTGTTTTTT. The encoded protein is CASSRQGTGELFF.

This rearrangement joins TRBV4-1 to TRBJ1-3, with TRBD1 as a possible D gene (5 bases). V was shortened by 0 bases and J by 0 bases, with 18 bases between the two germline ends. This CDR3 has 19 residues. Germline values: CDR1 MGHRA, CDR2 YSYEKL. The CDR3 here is CASSQDGASGAVSGNTIYF. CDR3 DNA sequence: TGCGCCAGCAGCCAAGATGGGGCCAGCGGGGCAGTCTCTGGAAACACCATATATTTT.

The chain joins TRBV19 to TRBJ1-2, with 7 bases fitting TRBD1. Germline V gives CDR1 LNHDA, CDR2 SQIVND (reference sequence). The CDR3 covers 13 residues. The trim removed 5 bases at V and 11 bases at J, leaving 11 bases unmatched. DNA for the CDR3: TGTGCCAGTAGTCCCAACAGGGGAGTTGGGTACACCTTC. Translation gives CASSPNRGVGYTF.

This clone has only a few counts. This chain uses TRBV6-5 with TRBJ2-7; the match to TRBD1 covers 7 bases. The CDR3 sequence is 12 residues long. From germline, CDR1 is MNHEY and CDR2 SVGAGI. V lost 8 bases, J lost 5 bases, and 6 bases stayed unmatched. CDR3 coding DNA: TGTGCCAGCGCGGTCACAGGGGACGAGCAGTACTTC. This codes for CASAVTGDEQYF.

The CDR3: CASSPYDRGYTGELFF. The CDR3 DNA reads TGTGCCAGCAGCCCATACGACAGGGGCTACACCGGGGAGCTGTTTTTT. V usage is TRBV11-3 and J usage is TRBJ2-2, with 8 bases identical to TRBD1. CDR3 length equals 16 residues. The J segment lost 3 bases and the V segment lost 5 bases, leaving 8 bases of the junction unmatched. Germline CDR1 and CDR2: SGHNT and YENEEA.

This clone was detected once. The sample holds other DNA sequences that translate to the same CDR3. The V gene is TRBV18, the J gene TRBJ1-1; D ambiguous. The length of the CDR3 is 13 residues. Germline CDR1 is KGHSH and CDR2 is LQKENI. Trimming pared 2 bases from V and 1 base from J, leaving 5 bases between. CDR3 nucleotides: TGTGCCAGCTCACCAACAGAGAACACTGAAGCTTTCTTT. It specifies CASSPTENTEAFF.

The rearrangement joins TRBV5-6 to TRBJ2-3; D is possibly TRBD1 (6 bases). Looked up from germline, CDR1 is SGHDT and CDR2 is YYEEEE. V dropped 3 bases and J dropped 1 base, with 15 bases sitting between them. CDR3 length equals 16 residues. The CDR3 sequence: CASSSRGLVGTDTQYF. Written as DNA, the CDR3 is TGTGCCAGCAGCTCTAGGGGGTTGGTTGGCACAGATACGCAGTATTTT.

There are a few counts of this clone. The CDR3 reads CASSTSTGSPYGYTF. CDR3 DNA: TGTGCCAGCAGCACCTCAACAGGGTCACCCTATGGCTACACCTTC. The chain employs TRBV9 and TRBJ1-2; TRBD1 might be the D (6 bases). The CDR3 is 15 residues long. From germline, CDR1 is SGDLS and CDR2 YYNGEE. V lost 4 bases to trimming and J lost 4 bases, with 17 bases between them.

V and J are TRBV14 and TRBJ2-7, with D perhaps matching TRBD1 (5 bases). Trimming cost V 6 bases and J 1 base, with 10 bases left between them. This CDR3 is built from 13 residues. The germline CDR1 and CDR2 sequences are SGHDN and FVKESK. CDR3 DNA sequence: TGTGCCAGCAGTTCAAAGGGGTCCTACGAGCAGTACTTC. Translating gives CASSSKGSYEQYF.

The CDR3 sequence: CASSLTEGAEAFF. The CDR3 bases are TGTGCCAGCAGTTTAACAGAAGGGGCTGAAGCTTTCTTT. The chain couples TRBV12-3 or TRBV12-4 to TRBJ1-1, with a weak D call TRBD1 (5 bases). Trimming removed 2 bases from V and 6 bases from J, with 10 bases in between. CDR3 size: 13 residues.

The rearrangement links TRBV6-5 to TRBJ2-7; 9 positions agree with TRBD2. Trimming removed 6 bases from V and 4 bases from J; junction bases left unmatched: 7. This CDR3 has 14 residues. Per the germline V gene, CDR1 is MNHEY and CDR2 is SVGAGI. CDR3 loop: CASRLRTSVYEQYF. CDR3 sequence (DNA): TGTGCCAGCAGATTACGGACTAGCGTGTACGAGCAGTACTTC.

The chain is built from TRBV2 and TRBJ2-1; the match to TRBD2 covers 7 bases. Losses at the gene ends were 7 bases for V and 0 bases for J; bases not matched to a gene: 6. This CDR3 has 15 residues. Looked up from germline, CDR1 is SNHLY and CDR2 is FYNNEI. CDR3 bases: TGTGCCAGCACCGAGGCGGGGGTCTCCTACAATGAGCAGTTCTTC. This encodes CASTEAGVSYNEQFF.

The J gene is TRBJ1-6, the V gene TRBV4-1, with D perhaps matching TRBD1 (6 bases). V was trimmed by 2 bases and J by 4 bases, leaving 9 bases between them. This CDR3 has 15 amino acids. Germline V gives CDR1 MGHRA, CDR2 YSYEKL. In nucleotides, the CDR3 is TGCGCCAGCAGCCAAACACAGGGTTATAATTCACCCCTCCACTTT. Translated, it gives CASSQTQGYNSPLHF.

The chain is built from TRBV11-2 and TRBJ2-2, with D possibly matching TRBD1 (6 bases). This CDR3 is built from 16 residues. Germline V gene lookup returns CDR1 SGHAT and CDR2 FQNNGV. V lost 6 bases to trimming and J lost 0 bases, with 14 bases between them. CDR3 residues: CASRISGTPNTGELFF. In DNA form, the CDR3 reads TGTGCCAGCAGAATATCCGGGACACCGAACACCGGGGAGCTGTTTTTT.

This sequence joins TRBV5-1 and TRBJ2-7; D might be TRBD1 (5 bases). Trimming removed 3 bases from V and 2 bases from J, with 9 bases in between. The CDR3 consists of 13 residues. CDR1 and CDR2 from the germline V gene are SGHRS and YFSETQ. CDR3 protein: CASSSATAYEQYF. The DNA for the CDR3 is TGCGCCAGCAGCTCGGCGACAGCCTACGAGCAGTACTTC.

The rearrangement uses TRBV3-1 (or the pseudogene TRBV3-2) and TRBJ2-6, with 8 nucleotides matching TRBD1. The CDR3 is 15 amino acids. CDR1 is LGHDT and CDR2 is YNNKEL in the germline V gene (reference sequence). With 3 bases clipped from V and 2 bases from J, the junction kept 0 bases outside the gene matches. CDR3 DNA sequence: TGTGCCAGCAGCCAGACAGGGGCTGGGGCCAACGTCCTGACTTTC. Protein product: CASSQTGAGANVLTF.

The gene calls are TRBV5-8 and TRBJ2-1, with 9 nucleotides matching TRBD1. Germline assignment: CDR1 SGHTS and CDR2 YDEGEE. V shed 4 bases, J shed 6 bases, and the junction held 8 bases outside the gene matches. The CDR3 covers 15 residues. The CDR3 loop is CASSLGDRVTNEQFF. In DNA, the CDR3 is TGTGCCAGCAGCCTGGGGGACAGGGTGACCAATGAGCAGTTCTTC. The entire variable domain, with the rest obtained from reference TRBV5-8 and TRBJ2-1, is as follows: EAGVTQSPTHLIKTRGQQATLRCSPISGHTSVYWYQQALGLGLQFLLWYDEGEERNRGNFPPRFSGRQFPNYSSELNVNALELEDSALYLCASSLGDRVTNEQFFGPGTRLTVL.